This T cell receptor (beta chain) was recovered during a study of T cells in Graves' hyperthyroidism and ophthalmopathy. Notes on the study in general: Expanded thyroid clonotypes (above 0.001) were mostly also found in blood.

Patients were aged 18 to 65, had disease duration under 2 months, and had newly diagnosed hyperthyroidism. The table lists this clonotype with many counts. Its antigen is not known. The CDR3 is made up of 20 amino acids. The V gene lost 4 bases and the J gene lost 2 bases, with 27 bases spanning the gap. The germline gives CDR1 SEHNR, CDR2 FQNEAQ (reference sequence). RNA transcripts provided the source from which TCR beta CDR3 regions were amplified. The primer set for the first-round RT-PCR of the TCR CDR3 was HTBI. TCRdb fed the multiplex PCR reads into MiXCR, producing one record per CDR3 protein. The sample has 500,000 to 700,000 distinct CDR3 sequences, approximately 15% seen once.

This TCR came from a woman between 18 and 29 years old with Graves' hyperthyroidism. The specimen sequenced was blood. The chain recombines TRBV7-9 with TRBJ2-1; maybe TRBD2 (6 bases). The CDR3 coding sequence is TGTGCCAGCAGCTCCCCGGGACTTAAGGTGGGGTCTAACCCCTACAATGAGCAGTTCTTC. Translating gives CASSSPGLKVGSNPYNEQFF.